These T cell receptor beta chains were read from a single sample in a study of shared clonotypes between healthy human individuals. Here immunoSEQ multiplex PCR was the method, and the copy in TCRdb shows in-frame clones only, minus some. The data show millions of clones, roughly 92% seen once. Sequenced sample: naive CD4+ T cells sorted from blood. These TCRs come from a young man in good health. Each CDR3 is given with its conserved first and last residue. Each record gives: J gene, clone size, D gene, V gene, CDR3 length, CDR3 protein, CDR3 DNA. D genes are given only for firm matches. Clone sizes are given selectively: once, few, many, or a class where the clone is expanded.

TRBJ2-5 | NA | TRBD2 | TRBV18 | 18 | CASSQSGRVTTNPETQYF | TGTGCCAGCTCACAATCGGGGAGGGTGACTACGAACCCAGAGACCCAGTACTTC
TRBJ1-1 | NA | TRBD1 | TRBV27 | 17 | CASKGDRAPGVNTEAFF | TGTGCCAGTAAGGGGGACAGGGCCCCGGGGGTGAACACTGAAGCTTTCTTT
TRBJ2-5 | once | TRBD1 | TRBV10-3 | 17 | CAISESKRGQGQETQYF | TGTGCCATCAGTGAGTCCAAAAGGGGACAGGGACAAGAGACCCAGTACTTC
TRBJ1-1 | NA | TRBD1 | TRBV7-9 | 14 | CASTRQGANTEAFF | TGTGCCAGCACCCGACAGGGGGCGAACACTGAAGCTTTCTTT
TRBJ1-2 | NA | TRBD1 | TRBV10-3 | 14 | CAISGQGGDYGYTF | TGTGCCATCAGCGGACAGGGGGGGGACTATGGCTACACCTTC
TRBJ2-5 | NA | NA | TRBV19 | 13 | CASNQGTWETQYF | TGTGCCAGTAATCAGGGGACTTGGGAGACCCAGTACTTC
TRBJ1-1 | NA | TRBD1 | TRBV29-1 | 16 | CSVGGPGGGMGTEAFF | TGCAGCGTTGGGGGGCCAGGGGGCGGGATGGGCACTGAAGCTTTCTTT
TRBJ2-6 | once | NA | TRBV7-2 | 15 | CASTITVSGANVLTF | TGTGCCAGCACGATTACTGTCTCTGGGGCCAACGTCCTGACTTTC
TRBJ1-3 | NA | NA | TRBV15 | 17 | CATSRATTGITGNTIYF | TGTGCCACCAGCAGAGCCACAACAGGGATCACTGGAAACACCATATATTTT
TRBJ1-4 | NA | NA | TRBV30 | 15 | CAWSVFRGPELELFF | TGTGCCTGGAGTGTCTTCAGGGGCCCCGAGTTGGAACTGTTTTTT
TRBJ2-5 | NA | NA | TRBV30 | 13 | CAWSFNSQETQYF | TGTGCCTGGAGTTTTAACTCCCAAGAGACCCAGTACTTC
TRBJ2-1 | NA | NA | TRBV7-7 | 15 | CASSSRIAVMNEQFF | TGTGCTAGCAGCTCCCGGATAGCGGTTATGAATGAGCAGTTCTTC
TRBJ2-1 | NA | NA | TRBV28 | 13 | CASSQTTYNEQFF | TGTGCCAGCAGTCAGACTACCTACAATGAGCAGTTCTTC
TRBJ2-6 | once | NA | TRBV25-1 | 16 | CASSARERDGANVLTF | TGTGCCAGCAGTGCCCGGGAGCGCGATGGGGCCAACGTCCTGACTTTC
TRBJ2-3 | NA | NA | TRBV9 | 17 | CASSAIGGDISTDTQYF | TGTGCCAGCAGCGCAATTGGGGGGGACATTAGCACAGATACGCAGTATTTT
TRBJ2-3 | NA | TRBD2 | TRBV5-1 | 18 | CASSSGTSGRAQADTQYF | TGCGCCAGCAGCAGCGGGACTAGCGGGAGGGCCCAGGCAGATACGCAGTATTTT
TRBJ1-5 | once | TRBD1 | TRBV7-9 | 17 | CASSYYGGTGEGQPQHF | TGTGCCAGCAGCTATTACGGGGGGACAGGGGAAGGTCAGCCCCAGCATTTT
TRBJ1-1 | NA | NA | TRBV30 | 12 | CAWSVFFREAFF | TGTGCCTGGAGTGTCTTTTTTAGGGAAGCTTTCTTT
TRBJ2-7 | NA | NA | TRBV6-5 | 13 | CASSYSRGGEQYF | TGTGCCAGCAGTTACTCTAGGGGGGGCGAGCAGTACTTC
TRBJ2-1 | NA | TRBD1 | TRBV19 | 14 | CASSMDRARDEQFF | TGTGCCAGTAGTATGGACAGGGCGAGGGATGAGCAGTTCTTC
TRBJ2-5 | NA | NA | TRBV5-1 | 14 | CASSLVLGVETQYF | TGCGCCAGCAGCTTGGTTCTGGGCGTGGAGACCCAGTACTTC
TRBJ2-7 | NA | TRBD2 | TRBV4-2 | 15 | CASSQAPLAGEEQYF | TGTGCCAGCAGCCAAGCTCCCCTAGCGGGGGAAGAGCAGTACTTC
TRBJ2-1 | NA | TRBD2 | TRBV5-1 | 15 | CASTHSGSSYNEQFF | TGCGCCAGCACCCATAGCGGGAGCTCCTACAATGAGCAGTTCTTC
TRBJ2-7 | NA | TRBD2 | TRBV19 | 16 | CASSQGTGLAGAEQYF | TGTGCCAGTAGTCAAGGCACTGGACTAGCGGGAGCCGAGCAGTACTTC
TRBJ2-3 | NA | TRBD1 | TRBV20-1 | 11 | CSAPRGPRRFF | TGCAGTGCTCCGAGGGGGCCCCGCAGGTTTTTT
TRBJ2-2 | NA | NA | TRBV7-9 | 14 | CASSTIQGSGELFF | TGTGCCAGCAGTACGATTCAGGGGTCCGGGGAGCTGTTTTTT
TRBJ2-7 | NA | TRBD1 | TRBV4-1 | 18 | CASSQDSYATGTSYEQYF | TGCGCCAGCAGCCAAGATAGTTATGCGACAGGGACCTCCTACGAGCAGTACTTC
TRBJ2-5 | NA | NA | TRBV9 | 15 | CASSVDVFRGETQYF | TGTGCCAGCAGCGTAGACGTCTTCCGGGGAGAGACCCAGTACTTC
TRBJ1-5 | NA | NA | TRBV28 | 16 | CASWEGVGQGDQPQHF | TGTGCCAGTTGGGAGGGGGTTGGTCAGGGAGACCAGCCCCAGCATTTT
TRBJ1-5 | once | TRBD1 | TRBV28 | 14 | CASSPDRGLQPQHF | TGTGCCAGCAGTCCAGACAGGGGGCTTCAGCCCCAGCATTTT
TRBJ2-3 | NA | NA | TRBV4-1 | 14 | CASSQVGGTDTQYF | TGCGCCAGCAGCCAAGTTGGGGGCACAGATACGCAGTATTTT
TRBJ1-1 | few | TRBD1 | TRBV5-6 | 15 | CASSPMDRASTEAFF | TGTGCCAGCAGCCCGATGGACAGGGCCTCCACTGAAGCTTTCTTT
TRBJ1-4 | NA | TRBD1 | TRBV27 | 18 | CASSHRRDRADSDEKLFF | TGTGCCAGCAGTCATAGGAGGGACAGGGCGGATTCGGATGAAAAACTGTTTTTT
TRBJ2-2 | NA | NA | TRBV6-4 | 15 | CASSSRARNTGELFF | TGTGCCAGCAGTTCTCGGGCGAGGAACACCGGGGAGCTGTTTTTT
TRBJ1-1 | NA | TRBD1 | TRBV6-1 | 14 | CASSPGQANTEAFF | TGTGCCAGCAGCCCGGGACAGGCGAACACTGAAGCTTTCTTT
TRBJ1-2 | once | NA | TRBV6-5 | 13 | CASGGGGNYGYTF | TGTGCCAGCGGAGGGGGGGGAAACTATGGCTACACCTTC
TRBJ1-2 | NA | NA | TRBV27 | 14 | CASSLRFSNYGYTF | TGTGCCAGCAGTTTGCGGTTCTCTAACTATGGCTACACCTTC
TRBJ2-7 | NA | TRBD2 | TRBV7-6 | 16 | CASSLASGGPHYEQYF | TGTGCCAGCAGCTTAGCGAGCGGGGGCCCCCACTACGAGCAGTACTTC
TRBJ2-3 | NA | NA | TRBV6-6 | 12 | CASTWGTDTQYF | TGTGCCAGCACCTGGGGCACAGATACGCAGTATTTT
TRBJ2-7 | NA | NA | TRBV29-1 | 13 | CSVVNRGVYEQYF | TGCAGCGTTGTCAATCGAGGGGTCTACGAGCAGTACTTC
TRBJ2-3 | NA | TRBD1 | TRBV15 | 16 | CATSIRQGGGKDTQYF | TGTGCCACCAGCATCCGACAGGGGGGTGGTAAAGATACGCAGTATTTT
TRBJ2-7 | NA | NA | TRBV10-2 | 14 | CASSEWGRSYEQYF | TGCGCCAGCAGTGAGTGGGGGAGATCCTACGAGCAGTACTTC
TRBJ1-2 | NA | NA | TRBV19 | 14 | CASSIVVPAYGYTF | TGTGCCAGTAGTATAGTTGTACCCGCCTATGGCTACACCTTC
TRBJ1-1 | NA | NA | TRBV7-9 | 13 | CASIQGLGTEAFF | TGTGCCAGCATCCAGGGGCTGGGCACTGAAGCTTTCTTT
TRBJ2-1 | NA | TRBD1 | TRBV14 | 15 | CASSPGQGGFGEQFF | TGTGCCAGCAGCCCCGGACAGGGGGGATTCGGGGAGCAGTTCTTC
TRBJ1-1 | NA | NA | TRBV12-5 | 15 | CASGLVLRPTAEAFF | TGTGCTAGTGGTTTGGTACTACGGCCGACTGCTGAAGCTTTCTTT
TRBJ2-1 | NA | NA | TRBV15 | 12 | CATSRAMYEQFF | TGTGCCACCAGCAGAGCGATGTATGAGCAGTTCTTC
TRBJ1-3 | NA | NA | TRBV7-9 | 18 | CASSAFPPIQQSGNTIYF | TGTGCCAGCAGCGCCTTCCCTCCGATCCAACAGTCTGGAAACACCATATATTTT
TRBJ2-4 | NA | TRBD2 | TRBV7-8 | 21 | CASSSLYDSGVRTLAKNIQYF | TGTGCCAGCAGCTCCCTATATGATAGCGGGGTCAGGACCTTAGCCAAAAACATTCAGTACTTC
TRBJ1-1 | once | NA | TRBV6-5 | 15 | CASSYGPGGDTEAFF | TGTGCCAGCAGTTACGGCCCCGGAGGCGACACTGAAGCTTTCTTT
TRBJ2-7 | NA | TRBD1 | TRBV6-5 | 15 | CASSYSDRGIYEQYF | TGTGCCAGCAGTTACTCCGACAGGGGAATCTACGAGCAGTACTTC
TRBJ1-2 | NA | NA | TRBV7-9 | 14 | CASSSTGQTYGYTF | TGTGCCAGCAGCTCCACCGGACAGACCTATGGCTACACCTTC
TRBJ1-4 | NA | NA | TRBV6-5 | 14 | CASSYGGINEKLFF | TGTGCCAGCAGTTACGGCGGAATAAATGAAAAACTGTTTTTT
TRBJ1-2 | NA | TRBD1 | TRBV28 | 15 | CASSLRDRGPYGYTF | TGTGCCAGCAGTTTACGGGACAGGGGGCCCTATGGCTACACCTTC
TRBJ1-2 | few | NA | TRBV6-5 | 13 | CASSWDNGYGYTF | TGTGCCAGCAGTTGGGACAACGGCTATGGCTACACCTTC
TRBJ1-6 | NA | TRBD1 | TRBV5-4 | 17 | CASSRGQGELRNSPLHF | TGTGCCAGCAGCCGGGGACAGGGGGAATTACGGAATTCACCCCTCCACTTT
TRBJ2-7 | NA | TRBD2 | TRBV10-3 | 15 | CAISEATSGRAEQYF | TGTGCCATCAGTGAGGCCACTAGCGGGAGGGCCGAGCAGTACTTC
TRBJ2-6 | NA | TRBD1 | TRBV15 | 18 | CATSRVGQTLSGANVLTF | TGTGCCACCAGCAGAGTGGGACAGACACTCTCTGGGGCCAACGTCCTGACTTTC